This entry is about one TCR beta chain. The antigen is not known. This entry is derived from a study of Graves' ophthalmopathy and Graves' hyperthyroidism. The germline V gene encodes CDR1 MGHRA and CDR2 YSYEKL. The ends were cut back, 3 bases at V and 0 bases at J, with 14 bases in the middle. The CDR3 extends over 17 amino acids. The study amplified TCR beta CDR3 regions using RNA transcripts. Following a first-round RT-PCR that used HTBI primers, a second-round multiplex PCR was carried out. In TCRdb, the multiplex PCR reads were re-called with MiXCR into one record per CDR3 protein. In the table there are 600,000 to 950,000 distinct CDR3 sequences, 40% of which are singletons. Study results and limitations: Sensitivity of approximately 66% and specificity of 72% to 80% were achieved by the model that predicted ophthalmopathy progression.

Thyroid ultrasound, orbital computed tomography, TRAb, serum thyroxine and clinical symptoms formed the basis of diagnosis. The sample was peripheral blood. The clonotype comes from an adult man with Graves' ophthalmopathy. This chain joins TRBV4-1 and TRBJ1-4; no clear D. This CDR3 reads CASSQELSGATNEKLFF. For the CDR3, the DNA is TGCGCCAGCAGCCAGGAACTGTCAGGTGCAACTAATGAAAAACTGTTTTTT.